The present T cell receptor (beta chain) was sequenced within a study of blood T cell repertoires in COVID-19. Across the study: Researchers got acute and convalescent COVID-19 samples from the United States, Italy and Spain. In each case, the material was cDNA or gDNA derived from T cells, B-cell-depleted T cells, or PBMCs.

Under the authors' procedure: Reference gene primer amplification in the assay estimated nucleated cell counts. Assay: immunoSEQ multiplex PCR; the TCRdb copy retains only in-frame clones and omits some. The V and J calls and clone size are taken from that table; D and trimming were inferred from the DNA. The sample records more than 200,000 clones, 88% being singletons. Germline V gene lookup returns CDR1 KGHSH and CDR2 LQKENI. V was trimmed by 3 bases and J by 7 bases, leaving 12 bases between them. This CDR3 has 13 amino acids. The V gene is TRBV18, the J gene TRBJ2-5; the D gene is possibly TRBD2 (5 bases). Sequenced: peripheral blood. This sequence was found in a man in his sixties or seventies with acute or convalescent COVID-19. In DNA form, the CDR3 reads TGTGCCAGCTCACCCCCGGGGTACGTGACCCAGTACTTC. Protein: CASSPPGYVTQYF.